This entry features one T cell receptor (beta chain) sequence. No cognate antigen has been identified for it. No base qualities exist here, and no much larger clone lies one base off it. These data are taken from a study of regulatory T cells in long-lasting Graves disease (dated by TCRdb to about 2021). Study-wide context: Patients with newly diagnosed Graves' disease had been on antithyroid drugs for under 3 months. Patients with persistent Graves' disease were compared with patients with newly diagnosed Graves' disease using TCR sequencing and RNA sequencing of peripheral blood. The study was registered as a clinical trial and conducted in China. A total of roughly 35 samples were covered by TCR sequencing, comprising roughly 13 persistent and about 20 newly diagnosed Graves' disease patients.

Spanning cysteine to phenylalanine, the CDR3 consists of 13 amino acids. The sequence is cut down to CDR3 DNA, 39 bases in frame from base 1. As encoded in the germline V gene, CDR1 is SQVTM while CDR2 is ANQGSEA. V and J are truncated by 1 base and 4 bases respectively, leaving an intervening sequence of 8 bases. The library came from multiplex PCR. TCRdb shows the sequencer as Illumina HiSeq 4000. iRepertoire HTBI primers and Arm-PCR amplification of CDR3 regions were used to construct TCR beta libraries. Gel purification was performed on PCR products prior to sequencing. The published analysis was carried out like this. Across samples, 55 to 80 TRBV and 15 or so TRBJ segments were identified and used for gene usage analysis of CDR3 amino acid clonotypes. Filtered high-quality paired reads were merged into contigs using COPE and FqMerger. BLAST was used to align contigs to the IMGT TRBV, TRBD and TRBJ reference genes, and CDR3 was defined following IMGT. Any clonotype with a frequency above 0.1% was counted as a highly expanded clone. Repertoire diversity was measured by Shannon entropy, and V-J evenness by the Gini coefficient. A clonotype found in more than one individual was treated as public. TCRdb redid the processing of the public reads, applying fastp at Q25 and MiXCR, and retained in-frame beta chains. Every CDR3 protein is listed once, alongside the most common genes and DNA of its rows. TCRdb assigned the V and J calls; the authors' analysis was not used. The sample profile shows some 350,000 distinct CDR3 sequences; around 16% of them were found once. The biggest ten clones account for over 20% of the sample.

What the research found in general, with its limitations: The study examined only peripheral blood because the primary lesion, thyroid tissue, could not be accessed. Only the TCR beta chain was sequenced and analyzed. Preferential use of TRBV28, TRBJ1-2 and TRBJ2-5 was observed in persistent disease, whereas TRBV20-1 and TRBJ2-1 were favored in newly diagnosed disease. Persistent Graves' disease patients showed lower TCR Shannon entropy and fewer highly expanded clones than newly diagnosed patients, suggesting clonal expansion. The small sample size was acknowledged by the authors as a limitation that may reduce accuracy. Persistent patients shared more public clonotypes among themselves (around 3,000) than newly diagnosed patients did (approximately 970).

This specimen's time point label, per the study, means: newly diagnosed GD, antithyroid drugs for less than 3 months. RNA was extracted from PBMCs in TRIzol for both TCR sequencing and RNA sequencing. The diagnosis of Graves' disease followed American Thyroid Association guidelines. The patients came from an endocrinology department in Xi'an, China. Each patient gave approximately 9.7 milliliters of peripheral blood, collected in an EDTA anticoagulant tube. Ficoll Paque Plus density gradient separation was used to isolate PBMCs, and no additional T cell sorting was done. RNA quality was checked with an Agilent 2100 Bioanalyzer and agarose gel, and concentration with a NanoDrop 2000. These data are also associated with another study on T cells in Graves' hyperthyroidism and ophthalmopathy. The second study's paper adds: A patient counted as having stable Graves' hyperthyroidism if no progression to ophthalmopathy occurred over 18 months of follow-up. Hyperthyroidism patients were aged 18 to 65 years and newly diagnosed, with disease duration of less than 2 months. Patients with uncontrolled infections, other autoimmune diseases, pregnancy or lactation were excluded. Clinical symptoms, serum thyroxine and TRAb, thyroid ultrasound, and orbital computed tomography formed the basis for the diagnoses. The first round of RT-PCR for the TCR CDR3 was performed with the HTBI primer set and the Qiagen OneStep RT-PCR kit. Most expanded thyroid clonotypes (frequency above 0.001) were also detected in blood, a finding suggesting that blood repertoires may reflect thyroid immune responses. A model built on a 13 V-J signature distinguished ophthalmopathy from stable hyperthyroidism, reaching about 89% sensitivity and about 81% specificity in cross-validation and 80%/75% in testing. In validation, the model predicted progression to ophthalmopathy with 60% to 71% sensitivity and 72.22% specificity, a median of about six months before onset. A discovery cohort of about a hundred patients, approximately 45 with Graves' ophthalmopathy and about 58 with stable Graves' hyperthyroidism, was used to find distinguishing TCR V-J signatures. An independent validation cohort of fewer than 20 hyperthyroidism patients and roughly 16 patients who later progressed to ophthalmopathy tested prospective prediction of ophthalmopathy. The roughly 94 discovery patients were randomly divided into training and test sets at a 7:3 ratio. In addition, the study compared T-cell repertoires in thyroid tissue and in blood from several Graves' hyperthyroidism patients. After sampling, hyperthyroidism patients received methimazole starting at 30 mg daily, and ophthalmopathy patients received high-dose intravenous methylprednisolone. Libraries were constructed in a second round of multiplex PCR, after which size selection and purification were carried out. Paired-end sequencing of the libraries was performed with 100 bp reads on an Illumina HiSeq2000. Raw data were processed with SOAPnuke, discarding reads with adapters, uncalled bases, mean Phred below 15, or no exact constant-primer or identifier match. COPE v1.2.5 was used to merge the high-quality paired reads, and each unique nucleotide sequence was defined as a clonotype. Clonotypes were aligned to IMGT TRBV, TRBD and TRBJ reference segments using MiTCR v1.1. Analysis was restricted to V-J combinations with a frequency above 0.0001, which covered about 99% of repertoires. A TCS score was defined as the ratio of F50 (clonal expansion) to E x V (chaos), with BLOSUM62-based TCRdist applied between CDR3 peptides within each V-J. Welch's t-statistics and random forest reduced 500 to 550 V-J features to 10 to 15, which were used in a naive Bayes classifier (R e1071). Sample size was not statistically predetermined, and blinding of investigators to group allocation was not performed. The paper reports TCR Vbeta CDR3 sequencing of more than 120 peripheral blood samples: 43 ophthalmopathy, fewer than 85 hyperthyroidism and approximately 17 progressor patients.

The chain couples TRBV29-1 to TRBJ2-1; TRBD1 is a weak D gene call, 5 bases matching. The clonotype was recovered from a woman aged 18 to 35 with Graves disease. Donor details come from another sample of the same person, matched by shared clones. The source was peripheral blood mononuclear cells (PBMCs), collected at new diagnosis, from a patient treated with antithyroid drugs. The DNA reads TGCAGCGTTGAAGGGACACTATACAATGAGCAGTTCTTC. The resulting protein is CSVEGTLYNEQFF.